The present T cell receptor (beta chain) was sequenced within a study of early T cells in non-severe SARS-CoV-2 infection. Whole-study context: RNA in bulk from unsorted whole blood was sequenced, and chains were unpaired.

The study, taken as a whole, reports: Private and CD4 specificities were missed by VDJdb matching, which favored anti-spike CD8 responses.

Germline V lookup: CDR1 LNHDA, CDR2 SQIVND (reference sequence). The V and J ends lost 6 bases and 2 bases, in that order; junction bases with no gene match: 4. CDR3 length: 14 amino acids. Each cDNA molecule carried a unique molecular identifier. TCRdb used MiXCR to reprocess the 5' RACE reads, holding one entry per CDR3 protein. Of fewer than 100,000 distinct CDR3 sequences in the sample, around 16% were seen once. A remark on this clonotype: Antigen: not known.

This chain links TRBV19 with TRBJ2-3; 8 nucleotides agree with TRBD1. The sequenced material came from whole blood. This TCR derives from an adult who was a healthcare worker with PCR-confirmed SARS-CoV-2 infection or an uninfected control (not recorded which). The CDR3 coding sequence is TGTGCCAGTAGGAGACAGGGGATCACAGATACGCAGTATTTT. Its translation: CASRRQGITDTQYF.